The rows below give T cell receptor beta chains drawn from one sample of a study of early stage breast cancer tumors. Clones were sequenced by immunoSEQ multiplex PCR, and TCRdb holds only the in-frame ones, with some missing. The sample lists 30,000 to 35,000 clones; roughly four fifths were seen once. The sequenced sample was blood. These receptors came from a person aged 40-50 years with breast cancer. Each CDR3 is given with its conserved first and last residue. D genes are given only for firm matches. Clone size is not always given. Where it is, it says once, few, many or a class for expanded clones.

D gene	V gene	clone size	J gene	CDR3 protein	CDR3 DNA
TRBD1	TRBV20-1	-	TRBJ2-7	CSAGQGLEQYF	TGCAGTGCTGGACAGGGCCTCGAGCAGTACTTC
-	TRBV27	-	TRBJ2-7	CASSFAGQVGNEQYF	TGTGCCAGCAGTTTCGCGGGACAAGTCGGGAACGAGCAGTACTTC
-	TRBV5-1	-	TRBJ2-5	CASSLWLGEETQYF	TGCGCCAGCAGCTTGTGGCTGGGCGAGGAGACCCAGTACTTC
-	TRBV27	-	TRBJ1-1	CASSLSSWIVGGHTEAFF	TGTGCCAGCAGTTTATCGTCGTGGATAGTAGGGGGACACACTGAAGCTTTCTTT
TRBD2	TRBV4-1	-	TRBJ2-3	CASSQDYRSGKSGRASTDTQYF	TGCGCCAGCAGCCAAGATTACCGGAGTGGGAAAAGCGGGAGGGCAAGCACAGATACGCAGTATTTT
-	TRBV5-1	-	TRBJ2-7	CASSLAAGPPGEQYF	TGCGCCAGCAGCTTGGCCGCTGGGCCTCCGGGAGAGCAGTACTTC
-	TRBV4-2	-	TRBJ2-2	CASSPPRGAGELFF	TGTGCCAGCAGCCCACCGCGAGGGGCCGGGGAGCTGTTTTTT
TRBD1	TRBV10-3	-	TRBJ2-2	CAISPPQGADTGELFF	TGTGCCATCAGCCCACCGCAGGGGGCCGACACCGGGGAGCTGTTTTTT
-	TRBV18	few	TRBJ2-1	CASSRAPEAGEQFF	TGTGCCAGCTCACGTGCACCGGAGGCGGGTGAGCAGTTCTTC
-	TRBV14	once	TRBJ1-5	CASSQSVNQPQHF	TGTGCCAGCAGCCAATCAGTGAATCAGCCCCAGCATTTT
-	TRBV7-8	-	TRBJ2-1	CASSFGRRGNEQFF	TGTGCCAGCAGCTTCGGACGGAGGGGCAATGAGCAGTTCTTC
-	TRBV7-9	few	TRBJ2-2	CASIPGRATGELFF	TGTGCCAGCATACCAGGTCGGGCTACCGGGGAGCTGTTTTTT
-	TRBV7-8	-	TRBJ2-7	CASSLARVGYEQYF	TGTGCCAGCAGCTTAGCGCGTGTCGGCTACGAGCAGTACTTC
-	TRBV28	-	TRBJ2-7	CASSVNYEQYF	TGTGCCAGCAGTGTGAACTACGAGCAGTACTTC
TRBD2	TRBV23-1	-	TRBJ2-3	CASTLAGTSGRFADTQYF	TGCGCCAGCACCCTGGCCGGGACTAGCGGGAGGTTCGCCGATACGCAGTATTTT
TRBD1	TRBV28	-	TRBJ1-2	CASSPTGGHYGYTF	TGTGCCAGCAGTCCCACAGGGGGTCATTATGGCTACACCTTC